The T cell receptor (beta chain) described here comes from a study of blood T cell repertoires in COVID-19. Study in general: Both acute and convalescent COVID-19 samples were obtained from the United States, Italy and Spain. PBMCs, B-cell-depleted T cells, or T cells were the source of the cDNA or gDNA that made up the material.

Germline V gene lookup returns CDR1 MDHEN and CDR2 SYDVKM. This CDR3 contains 14 residues. The germline V and J ends were trimmed by 7 bases and 9 bases, with 21 bases remaining between them. As processed by the authors: Amplification of reference gene primers provided the estimated nucleated cell counts. The repertoire was sequenced with immunoSEQ multiplex PCR; TCRdb's copy has only in-frame clones and lacks some. V, J and clone size were drawn from that table, and D and trimming were deduced from the DNA. The table lists tens of thousands of clones, roughly 86% of them singletons. The chain couples TRBV28 to TRBJ1-1; D is undetermined. This receptor was taken from a man between 65 and 85 years old with active COVID-19. Sequencing input: peripheral blood. In nucleotides, the CDR3 is TGTGCCAGCATCCCGGGGAGGGCGCGGGCCCAAGCTTTCTTT. Protein product: CASIPGRARAQAFF.